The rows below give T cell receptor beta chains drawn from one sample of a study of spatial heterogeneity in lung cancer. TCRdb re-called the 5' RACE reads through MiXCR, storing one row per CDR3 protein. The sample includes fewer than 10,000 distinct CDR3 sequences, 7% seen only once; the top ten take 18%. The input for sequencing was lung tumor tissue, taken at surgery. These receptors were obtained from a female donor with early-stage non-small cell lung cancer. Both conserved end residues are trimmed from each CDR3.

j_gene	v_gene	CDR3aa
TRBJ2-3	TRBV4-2	ASSQGDFASGSDTQY
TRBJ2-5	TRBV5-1	ASSLDWRKETQY
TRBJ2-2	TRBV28	ASSSPGLAGIHTGELF
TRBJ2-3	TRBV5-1	ASSLEGDRPQY
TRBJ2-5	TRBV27	ASSLTSPQETQY
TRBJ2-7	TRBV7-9	ASSYPGTGAYEQY
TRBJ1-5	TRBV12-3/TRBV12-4	ASTRGSNQPQH
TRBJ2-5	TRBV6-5	ASSSPTGAGTQY
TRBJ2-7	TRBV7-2	ASSLVSVGEQY
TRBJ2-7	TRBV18	ASSPAASGDYEQY
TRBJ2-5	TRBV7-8	ASSTISGRAKQETQY
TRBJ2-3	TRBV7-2	ASSLPTSGTDTQY
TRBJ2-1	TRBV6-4	ASSLEGSSYNEQF
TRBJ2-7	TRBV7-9	ASSLGAYEQY
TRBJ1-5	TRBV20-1	SATRQGNNQPQH
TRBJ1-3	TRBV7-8	ASSLGKQVHSGNTIY
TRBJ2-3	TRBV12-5	ASGLADPSTDTQY
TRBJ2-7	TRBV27	ASRSTGLEQY
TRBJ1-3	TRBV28	ASRPGTASGNTIY
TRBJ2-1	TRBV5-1	ASSFLASGYNEQF
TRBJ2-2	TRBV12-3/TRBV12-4	ASSLPAGTGELF
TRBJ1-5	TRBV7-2	ASSPRGTHSNQPQH
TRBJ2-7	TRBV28	ASSPPRGKQY
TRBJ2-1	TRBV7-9	ATTRGNEQF
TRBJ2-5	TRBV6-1	ASSEGTQGAQY